This is a list of T cell receptor beta chains from one sample in a study of T cells after posttransplantation cyclophosphamide. Only in-frame clones appear in the TCRdb table, and some are missing; sequencing was by immunoSEQ multiplex PCR. The repertoire has about 52,000 clones, 90% to 95% of them found once; the top ten carry about 3%. The sequenced sample was PBMCs. These receptors originate from a woman younger than 45 in good health and a related stem cell transplant donor. Both conserved end residues are part of each CDR3. A D gene is named only where the DNA matches it firmly. For some rows the clone size is stated as once, few or many, or as a class when expanded; others skip it.

D gene | J gene | clone size | V gene | CDR3 length | CDR3 DNA | CDR3 protein
- | TRBJ1-2 | - | TRBV4-1 | 13 | TGCGCCAGCAGCCAAGGGGGCCGTCGGGGCTACACCTTC | CASSQGGRRGYTF
- | TRBJ1-1 | - | TRBV6-5 | 13 | TGTGCCAGCAGTTCATCCCCGCGGGTGGGGGCTTTCTTT | CASSSSPRVGAFF
- | TRBJ2-3 | - | TRBV19 | 15 | TGTGCCAGTAGTATCACAGCAGGGGAGACAGATACGCAGTATTTT | CASSITAGETDTQYF
TRBD1 | TRBJ2-2 | - | TRBV9 | 16 | TGTGCCAGCAGCCCGGTAGGGTCAGGGGGAAACGGGGAGCTGTTTTTT | CASSPVGSGGNGELFF
- | TRBJ1-4 | - | TRBV7-2 | 15 | TGTGCCAGCAGACTGAGCGTGGGGACTGCCGAAAAACTGTTTTTT | CASRLSVGTAEKLFF
- | TRBJ2-5 | - | TRBV5-1 | 15 | TGCGCCAGCAGCCAAGGGCCAGAAAAGGGGGAGACCCAGTACTTC | CASSQGPEKGETQYF
- | TRBJ2-7 | - | TRBV4-2 | 16 | TGTGCCAGCAGCCAAGATCCCCTAGCCAACTCTTACGAGCAGTACTTC | CASSQDPLANSYEQYF
- | TRBJ1-4 | once | TRBV19 | 16 | TGTGCCAGTAGTCCGAGACAGGCCGCAACTAATGAAAAACTGTTTTTT | CASSPRQAATNEKLFF
TRBD2 | TRBJ2-2 | - | TRBV15 | 15 | TGTGCCACCGAAAGGGCTAGCGGGGGGACCGGGGAGCTGTTTTTT | CATERASGGTGELFF
- | TRBJ2-7 | - | TRBV5-5 | 15 | TGTGCCAGCAGCTGGGGGGGGCAGGGTCGAGGCGAGCAGTACTTC | CASSWGGQGRGEQYF
TRBD2 | TRBJ2-3 | - | TRBV29-1 | 12 | TGCAGCGCACTTGACGGGGGGATCCAACTTGGGTTT | CSALDGGIQLGF
- | TRBJ2-3 | once | TRBV28 | 18 | TGTGCCAGCAGTTTATTAGGGCCGGCGGGGGCGTCCACAGATACGCAGTATTTT | CASSLLGPAGASTDTQYF
- | TRBJ2-3 | - | TRBV18 | 14 | TGTGCCAGCTCACCCGAGACTGTCACAGATACGCAGTATTTT | CASSPETVTDTQYF
- | TRBJ2-4 | - | TRBV27 | 14 | TGTGCCAGCTCCTCTCGGGGGGCGCCGAACATTCAGTACTTC | CASSSRGAPNIQYF
TRBD1 | TRBJ1-5 | - | TRBV2 | 14 | TGTGCCAGCAGTTCGGACAGGAGTCATCAGCCCCAGCATTTT | CASSSDRSHQPQHF
TRBD1 | TRBJ2-1 | - | TRBV5-4 | 15 | TGTGCCAGCAGCTCCGGGACAGGGGGAAACAATGAGCAGTTCTTC | CASSSGTGGNNEQFF
TRBD2 | TRBJ2-1 | - | TRBV7-6 | 16 | TGTGCCAGCAGCCTTGAAGGGCGGGGGGCGTCAAATGAGCAGTTCTTC | CASSLEGRGASNEQFF
TRBD1 | TRBJ2-7 | - | TRBV9 | 15 | TGTGCCAGCAGCACTGGACAGGCCGCGTCCTACGAGCAGTACTTC | CASSTGQAASYEQYF
- | TRBJ2-7 | - | TRBV11-2 | 15 | TGTGCCAGCAGCTTAAGTTTCGACAGAGCCTACGAGCAGTACTTC | CASSLSFDRAYEQYF
TRBD1 | TRBJ2-7 | - | TRBV11-1 | 15 | TGTGCCAGCAGCTTTTCGGGACAGGGAAGCTACGAGCAGTACTTC | CASSFSGQGSYEQYF
- | TRBJ1-1 | - | TRBV2 | 13 | TGTGCCAGCAACGCAGAAATGAACACTGAAGCTTTCTTT | CASNAEMNTEAFF
TRBD2 | TRBJ2-1 | - | TRBV7-3 | 16 | TGTGCCAGCAGCCCGGCGGGGGGACCTAAACAGGGTGAGCAGTTCTTC | CASSPAGGPKQGEQFF
- | TRBJ1-2 | - | TRBV6-4 | 12 | TGTGCCAGCCCTGTCAAAAGGCGGGGCTACACCTTC | CASPVKRRGYTF
TRBD2 | TRBJ2-5 | - | TRBV28 | 14 | TGTGCCAGCAGATCCGGGACTAGCACAGAGACCCAGTACTTC | CASRSGTSTETQYF
- | TRBJ2-5 | - | TRBV6-5 | 14 | TGTGCCAGCAGGAAACAGGGTCTCGAAAAGACCCAGTACTTC | CASRKQGLEKTQYF
TRBD1 | TRBJ1-1 | - | TRBV6-5 | 13 | TGTGCCAGCAGTGTACAGGGGGGAACTGAAGCTTTCTTT | CASSVQGGTEAFF
- | TRBJ1-1 | - | TRBV6-1 | 13 | TGTGCCACTTCTACCCGAATGAACACTGAAGCTTTCTTT | CATSTRMNTEAFF
TRBD1 | TRBJ2-2 | - | TRBV6-4 | 13 | TGTGCCAGCAGACCGACAGGGGCCGGGGAGCTGTTTTTT | CASRPTGAGELFF
TRBD1 | TRBJ1-2 | - | TRBV6-5 | 16 | TGTGCCAGCAGTTACTCCCCCAGACAGGGAGGCTATGGCTACACCTTC | CASSYSPRQGGYGYTF
TRBD2 | TRBJ2-7 | - | TRBV9 | 15 | TGTGCCAGCAGCGTAGTGAGCGGGAGCTCCTACGAGCAGTACTTC | CASSVVSGSSYEQYF
- | TRBJ2-7 | - | TRBV4-3 | 15 | TGCGCCAGCAGCGTCCGGGACTCAGGGCCCTACGAGCAGTACTTC | CASSVRDSGPYEQYF
- | TRBJ2-1 | - | TRBV28 | 14 | TGTGCCAGCAGTGCAGGGGGGTGGGGCAATGAGCAGTTCTTC | CASSAGGWGNEQFF